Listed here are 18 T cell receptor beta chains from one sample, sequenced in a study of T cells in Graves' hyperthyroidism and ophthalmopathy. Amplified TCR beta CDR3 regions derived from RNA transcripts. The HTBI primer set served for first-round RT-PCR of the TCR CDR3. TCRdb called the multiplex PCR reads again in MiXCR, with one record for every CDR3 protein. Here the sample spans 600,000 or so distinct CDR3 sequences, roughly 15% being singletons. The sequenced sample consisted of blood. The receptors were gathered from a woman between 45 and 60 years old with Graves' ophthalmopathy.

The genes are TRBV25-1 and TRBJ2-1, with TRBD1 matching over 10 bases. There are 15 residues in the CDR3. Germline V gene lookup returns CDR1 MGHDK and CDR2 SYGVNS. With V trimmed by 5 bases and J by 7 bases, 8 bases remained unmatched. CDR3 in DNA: TGTGCCAGCAGTTTCCGGGACAGGGGTTCAAATGAGCAGTTCTTC. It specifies CASSFRDRGSNEQFF.

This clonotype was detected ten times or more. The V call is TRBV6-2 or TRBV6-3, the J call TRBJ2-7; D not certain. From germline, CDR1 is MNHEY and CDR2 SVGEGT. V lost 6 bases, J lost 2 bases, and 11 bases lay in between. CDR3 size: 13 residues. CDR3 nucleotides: TGTGCCAGCAGACACTCCGATCCCTACGAGCAGTACTTC. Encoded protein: CASRHSDPYEQYF.

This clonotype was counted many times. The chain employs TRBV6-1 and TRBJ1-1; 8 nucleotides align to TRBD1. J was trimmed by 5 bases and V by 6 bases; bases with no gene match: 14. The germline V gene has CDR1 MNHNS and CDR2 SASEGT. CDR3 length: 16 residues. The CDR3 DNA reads TGTGCCAGCAGCCCCAGACTACCGACAGGGGTTACTGAAGCTTTCTTT. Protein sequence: CASSPRLPTGVTEAFF.

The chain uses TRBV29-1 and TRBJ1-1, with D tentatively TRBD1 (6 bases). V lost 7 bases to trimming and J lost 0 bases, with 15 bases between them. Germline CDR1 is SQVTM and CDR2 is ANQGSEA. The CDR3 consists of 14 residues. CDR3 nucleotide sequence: TGCAGCGCCCCTAGGGGGGGCCTGAACACTGAAGCTTTCTTT. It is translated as CSAPRGGLNTEAFF.

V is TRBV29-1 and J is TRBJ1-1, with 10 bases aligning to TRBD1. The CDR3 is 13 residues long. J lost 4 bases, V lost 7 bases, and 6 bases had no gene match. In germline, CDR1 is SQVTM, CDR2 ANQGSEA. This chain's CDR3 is CSARQGATTEAFF. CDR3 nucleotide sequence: TGCAGCGCTCGACAGGGGGCGACCACTGAAGCTTTCTTT.

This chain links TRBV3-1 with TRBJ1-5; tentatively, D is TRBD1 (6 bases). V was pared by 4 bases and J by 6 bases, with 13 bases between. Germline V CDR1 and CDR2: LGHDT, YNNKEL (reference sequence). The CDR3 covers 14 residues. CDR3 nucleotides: TGTGCCAGCAGCCCCGAGTGGGGGCTTCAGCCCCAGCATTTT. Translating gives CASSPEWGLQPQHF. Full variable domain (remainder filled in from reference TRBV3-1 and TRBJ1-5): DTAVSQTPKYLVTQMGNDKSIKCEQNLGHDTMYWYKQDSKKFLKIMFSYNNKELIINETVPNRFSPKSPDKAHLNLHINSLELGDSAVYFCASSPEWGLQPQHFGDGTRLSIL.

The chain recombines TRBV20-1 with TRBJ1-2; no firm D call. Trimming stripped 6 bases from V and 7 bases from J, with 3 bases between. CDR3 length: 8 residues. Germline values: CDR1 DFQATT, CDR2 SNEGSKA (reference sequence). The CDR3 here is CSAAGYTF. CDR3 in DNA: TGCAGTGCGGCTGGCTACACCTTC.

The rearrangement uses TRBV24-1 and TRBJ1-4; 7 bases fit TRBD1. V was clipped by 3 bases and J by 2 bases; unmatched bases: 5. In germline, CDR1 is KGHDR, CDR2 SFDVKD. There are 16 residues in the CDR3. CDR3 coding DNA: TGTGCCACCAGTGATCCAACGACAGGGACTAATGAAAAACTGTTTTTT. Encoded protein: CATSDPTTGTNEKLFF.

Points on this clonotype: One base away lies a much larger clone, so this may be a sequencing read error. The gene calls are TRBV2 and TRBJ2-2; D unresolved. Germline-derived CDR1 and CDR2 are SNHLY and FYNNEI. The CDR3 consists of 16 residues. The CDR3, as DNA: TGTGCCAGCAGTGATTTGTGGATCTCGAACACCAGGGAGCTGTTTTTT. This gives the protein CASSDLWISNTRELFF.

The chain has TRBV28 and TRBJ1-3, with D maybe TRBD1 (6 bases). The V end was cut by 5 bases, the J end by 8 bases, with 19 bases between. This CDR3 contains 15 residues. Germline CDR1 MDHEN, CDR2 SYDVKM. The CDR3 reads CASSPSLGGADTIYF. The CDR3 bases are TGTGCCAGCAGTCCCAGCCTGGGGGGGGCGGACACCATATATTTT.

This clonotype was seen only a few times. For the CDR3, the DNA is TGCGCCAGCAGCTTACGGGCTGCTCAAACCTACGAGCAGTACTTC. It is translated as CASSLRAAQTYEQYF. The chain employs TRBV5-1 and TRBJ2-7; D is undetermined. V gave up 2 bases and J gave up 2 bases, with 14 bases separating them. The CDR3 covers 15 residues. In germline, CDR1 is SGHRS, CDR2 YFSETQ.

CDR3 DNA: TGCAGTGCCACTATGACAGGTCTAGACTTCTTT. Its protein is CSATMTGLDFF. The V and J genes are TRBV20-1 and TRBJ1-1, with D perhaps matching TRBD1 (6 bases). CDR3 length: 11 amino acids. Trimming took 6 bases from V and 14 from J, leaving 19 bases between them. The germline V gene encodes CDR1 DFQATT and CDR2 SNEGSKA (reference sequence).

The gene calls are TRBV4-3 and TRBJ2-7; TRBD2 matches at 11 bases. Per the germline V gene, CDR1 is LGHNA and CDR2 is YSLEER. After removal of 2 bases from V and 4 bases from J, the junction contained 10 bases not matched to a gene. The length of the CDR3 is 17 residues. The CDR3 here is CASSQSLAGGALYEQYF. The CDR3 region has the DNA TGCGCCAGCAGCCAATCATTAGCGGGAGGGGCCCTTTACGAGCAGTACTTC.

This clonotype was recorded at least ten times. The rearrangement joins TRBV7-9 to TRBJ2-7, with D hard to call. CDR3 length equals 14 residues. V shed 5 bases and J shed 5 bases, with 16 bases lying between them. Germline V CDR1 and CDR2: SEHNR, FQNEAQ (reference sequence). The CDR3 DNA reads TGTGCCAGCAGCCCGATAGCCGTTTTCGACGAGCAGTACTTC. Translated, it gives CASSPIAVFDEQYF.

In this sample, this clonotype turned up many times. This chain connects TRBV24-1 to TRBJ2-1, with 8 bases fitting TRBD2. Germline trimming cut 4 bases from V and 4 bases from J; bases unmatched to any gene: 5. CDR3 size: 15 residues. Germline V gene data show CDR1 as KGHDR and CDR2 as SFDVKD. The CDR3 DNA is TGTGCCACCAGTGACGGGGGGGGGGGATACAATGAGCAGTTCTTC. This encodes CATSDGGGGYNEQFF.

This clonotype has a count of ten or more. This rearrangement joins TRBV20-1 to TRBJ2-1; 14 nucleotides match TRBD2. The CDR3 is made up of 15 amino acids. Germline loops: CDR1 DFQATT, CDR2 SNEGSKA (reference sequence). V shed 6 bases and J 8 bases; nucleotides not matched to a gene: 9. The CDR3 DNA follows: TGCAGTGCAAAAACGACTAGCGGGAGGGCCTATGAGCAGTTCTTC. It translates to CSAKTTSGRAYEQFF.

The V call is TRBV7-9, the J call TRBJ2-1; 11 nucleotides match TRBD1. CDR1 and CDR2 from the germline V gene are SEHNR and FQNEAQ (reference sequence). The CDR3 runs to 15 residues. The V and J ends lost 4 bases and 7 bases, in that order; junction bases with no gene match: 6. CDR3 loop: CASSWRTGGFNEQFF. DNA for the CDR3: TGTGCCAGCAGCTGGAGGACAGGGGGCTTTAATGAGCAGTTCTTC.

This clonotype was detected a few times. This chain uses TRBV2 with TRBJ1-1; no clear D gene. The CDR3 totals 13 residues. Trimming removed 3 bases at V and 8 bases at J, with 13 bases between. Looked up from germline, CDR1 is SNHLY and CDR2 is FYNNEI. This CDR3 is CASSDARLREAFF. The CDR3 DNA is TGTGCCAGCAGTGATGCGCGGCTTAGGGAAGCTTTCTTT. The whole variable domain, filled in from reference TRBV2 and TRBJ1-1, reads EPEVTQTPSHQVTQMGQEVILRCVPISNHLYFYWYRQILGQKVEFLVSFYNNEISEKSEIFDDQFSVERPDGSNFTLKIRSTKLEDSAMYFCASSDARLREAFFGQGTRLTVV.